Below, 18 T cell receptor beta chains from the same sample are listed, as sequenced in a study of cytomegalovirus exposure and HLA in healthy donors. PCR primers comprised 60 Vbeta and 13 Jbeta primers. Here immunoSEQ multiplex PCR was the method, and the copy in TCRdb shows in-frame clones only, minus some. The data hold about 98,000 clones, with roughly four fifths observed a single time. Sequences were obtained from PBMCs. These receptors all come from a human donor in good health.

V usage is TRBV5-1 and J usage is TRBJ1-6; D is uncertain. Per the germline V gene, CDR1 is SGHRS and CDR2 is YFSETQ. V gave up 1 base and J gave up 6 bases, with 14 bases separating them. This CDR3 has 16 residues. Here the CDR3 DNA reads TGCGCCAGCAGCTTGTTGCCTCGGGCGGGTAATTCACCCCTCCACTTT. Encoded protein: CASSLLPRAGNSPLHF.

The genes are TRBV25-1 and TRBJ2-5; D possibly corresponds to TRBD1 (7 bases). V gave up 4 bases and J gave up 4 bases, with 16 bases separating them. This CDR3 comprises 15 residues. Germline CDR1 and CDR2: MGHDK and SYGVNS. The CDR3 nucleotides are TGTGCCAGCAGTGCGAGGGGGCGGGACACAGAGACCCAGTACTTC. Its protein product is CASSARGRDTETQYF.

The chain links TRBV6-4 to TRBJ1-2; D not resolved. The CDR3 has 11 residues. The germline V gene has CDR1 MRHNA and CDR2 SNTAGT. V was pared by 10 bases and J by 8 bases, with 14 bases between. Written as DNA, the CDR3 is TGTGCCATCTCTAGGTCGTGGGGCTACACCTTC. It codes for CAISRSWGYTF.

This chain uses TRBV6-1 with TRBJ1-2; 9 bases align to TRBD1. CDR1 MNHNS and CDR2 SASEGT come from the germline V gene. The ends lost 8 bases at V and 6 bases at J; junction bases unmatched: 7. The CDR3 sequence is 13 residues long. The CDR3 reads CASYGGTGNGYTF. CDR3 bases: TGTGCCAGCTACGGAGGGACAGGGAATGGCTACACCTTC.

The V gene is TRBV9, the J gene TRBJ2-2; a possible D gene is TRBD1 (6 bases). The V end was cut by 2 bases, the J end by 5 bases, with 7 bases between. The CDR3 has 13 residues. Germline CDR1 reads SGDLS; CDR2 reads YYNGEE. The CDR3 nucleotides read TGTGCCAGCAGCGTTACAGGGACCGGGGAGCTGTTTTTT. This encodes CASSVTGTGELFF.

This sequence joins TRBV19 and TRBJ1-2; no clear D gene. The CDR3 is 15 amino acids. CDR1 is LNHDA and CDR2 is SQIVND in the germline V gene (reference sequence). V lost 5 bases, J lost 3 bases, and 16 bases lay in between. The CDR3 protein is CASSGQQPTHYGYTF. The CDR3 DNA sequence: TGTGCCAGTAGTGGTCAACAGCCAACTCACTATGGCTACACCTTC.

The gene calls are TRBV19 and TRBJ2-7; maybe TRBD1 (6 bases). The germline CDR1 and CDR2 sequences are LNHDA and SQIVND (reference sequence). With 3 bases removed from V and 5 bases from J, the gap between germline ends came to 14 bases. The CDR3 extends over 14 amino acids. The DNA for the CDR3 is TGTGCCAGTAGTATGACAGGAAAAAAGGACGAGCAGTACTTC. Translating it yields CASSMTGKKDEQYF.

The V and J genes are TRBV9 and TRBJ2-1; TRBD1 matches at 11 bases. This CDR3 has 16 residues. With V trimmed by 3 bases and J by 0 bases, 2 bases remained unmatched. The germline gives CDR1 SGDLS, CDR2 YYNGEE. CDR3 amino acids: CASSGGTGGSYNEQFF. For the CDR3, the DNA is TGTGCCAGCAGCGGGGGGACAGGGGGCTCCTACAATGAGCAGTTCTTC. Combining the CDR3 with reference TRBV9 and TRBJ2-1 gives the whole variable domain DSGVTQTPKHLITATGQRVTLRCSPRSGDLSVYWYQQSLDQGLQFLIQYYNGEERAKGNILERFSAQQFPDLHSELNLSSLELGDSALYFCASSGGTGGSYNEQFFGPGTRLTVL.

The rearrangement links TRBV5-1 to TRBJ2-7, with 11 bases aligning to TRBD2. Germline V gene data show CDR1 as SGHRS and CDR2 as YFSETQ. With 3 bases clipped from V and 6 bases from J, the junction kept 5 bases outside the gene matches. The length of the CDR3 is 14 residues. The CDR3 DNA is TGCGCCAGCAGCTCACTAGCGGGAGAGGGCGAGCAGTACTTC. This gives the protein CASSSLAGEGEQYF.

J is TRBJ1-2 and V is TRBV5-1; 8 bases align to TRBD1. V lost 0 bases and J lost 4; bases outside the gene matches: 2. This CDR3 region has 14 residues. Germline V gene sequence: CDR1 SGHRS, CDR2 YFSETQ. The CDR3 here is CASSLETGVYGYTF. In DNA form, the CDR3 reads TGCGCCAGCAGCTTGGAGACAGGGGTCTATGGCTACACCTTC.

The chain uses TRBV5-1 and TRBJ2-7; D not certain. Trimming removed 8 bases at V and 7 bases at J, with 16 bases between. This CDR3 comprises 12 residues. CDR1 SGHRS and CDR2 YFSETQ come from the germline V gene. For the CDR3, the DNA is TGCGCCAGTAGTGACTCGCCGCGGGAGCAGTACTTC. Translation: CASSDSPREQYF.

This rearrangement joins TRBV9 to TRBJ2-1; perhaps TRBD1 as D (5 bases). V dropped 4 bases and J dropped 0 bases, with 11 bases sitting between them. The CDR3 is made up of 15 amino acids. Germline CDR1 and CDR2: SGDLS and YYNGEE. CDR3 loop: CASSMTAFSYNEQFF. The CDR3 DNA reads TGTGCCAGCAGCATGACAGCTTTCTCCTACAATGAGCAGTTCTTC.

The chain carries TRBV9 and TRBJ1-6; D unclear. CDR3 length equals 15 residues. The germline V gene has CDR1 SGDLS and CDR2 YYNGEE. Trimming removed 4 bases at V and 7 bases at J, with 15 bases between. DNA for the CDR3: TGTGCCAGCAGCCGAGAATCCACGAAGAATTCACCCCTCCACTTT. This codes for CASSRESTKNSPLHF.

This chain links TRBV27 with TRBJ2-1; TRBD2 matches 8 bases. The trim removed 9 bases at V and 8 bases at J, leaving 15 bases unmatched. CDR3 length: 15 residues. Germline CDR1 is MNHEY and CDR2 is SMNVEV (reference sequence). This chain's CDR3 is CASRLARSSLHEQFF. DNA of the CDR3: TGTGCCAGTAGACTAGCGAGATCGTCCTTGCATGAGCAGTTCTTC.

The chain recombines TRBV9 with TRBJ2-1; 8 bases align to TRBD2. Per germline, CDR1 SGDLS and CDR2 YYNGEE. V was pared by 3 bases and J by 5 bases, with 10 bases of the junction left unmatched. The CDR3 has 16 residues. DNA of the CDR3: TGTGCCAGCAGCGCCCAGCGGGGGCCAGCGGACAATGAGCAGTTCTTC. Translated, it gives CASSAQRGPADNEQFF.

In DNA, the CDR3 is TGTGCCAGCAGTGGGGCTACTGAAGCTTTCTTT. Residues: CASSGATEAFF. This chain connects TRBV2 to TRBJ1-1; no clear D gene. The V and J ends lost 4 bases and 5 bases respectively, with 5 bases between them. In germline, CDR1 is SNHLY, CDR2 FYNNEI. This CDR3 contains 11 residues.

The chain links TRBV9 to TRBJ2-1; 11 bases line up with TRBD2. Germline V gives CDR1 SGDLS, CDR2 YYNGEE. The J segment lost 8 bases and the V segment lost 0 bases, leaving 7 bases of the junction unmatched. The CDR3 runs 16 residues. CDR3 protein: CASSVGVTSGNDEQFF. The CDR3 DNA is TGTGCCAGCAGCGTAGGGGTGACTAGCGGGAACGATGAGCAGTTCTTC.

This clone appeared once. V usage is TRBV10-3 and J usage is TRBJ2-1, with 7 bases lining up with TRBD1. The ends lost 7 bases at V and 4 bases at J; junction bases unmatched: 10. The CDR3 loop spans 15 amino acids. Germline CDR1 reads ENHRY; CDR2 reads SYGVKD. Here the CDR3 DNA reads TGTGCCATCAATCCCGGGACAGCTAGTTACAATGAGCAGTTCTTC. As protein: CAINPGTASYNEQFF.